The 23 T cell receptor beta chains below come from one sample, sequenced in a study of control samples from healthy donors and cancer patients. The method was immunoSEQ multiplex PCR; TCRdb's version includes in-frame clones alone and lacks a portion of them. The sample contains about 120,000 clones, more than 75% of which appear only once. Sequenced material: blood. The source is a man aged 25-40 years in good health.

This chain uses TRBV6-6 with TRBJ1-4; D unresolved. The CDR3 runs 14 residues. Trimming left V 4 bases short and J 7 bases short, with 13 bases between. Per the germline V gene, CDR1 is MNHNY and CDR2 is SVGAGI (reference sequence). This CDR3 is CASSSTGSGEKLFF. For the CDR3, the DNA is TGTGCCAGCAGTTCAACCGGGTCGGGTGAAAAACTGTTTTTT.

The CDR3 region is CASSLWQGATGGYTF. CDR3 nucleotide sequence: TGTGCCAGCAGTTTATGGCAGGGGGCGACGGGAGGCTACACCTTC. The chain links TRBV27 to TRBJ1-2; 8 nucleotides agree with TRBD1. The CDR3 runs 15 residues. In germline, CDR1 is MNHEY, CDR2 SMNVEV (reference sequence). The junction had 9 bases not matched to a gene; V was cut back by 1 base and J by 8 bases.

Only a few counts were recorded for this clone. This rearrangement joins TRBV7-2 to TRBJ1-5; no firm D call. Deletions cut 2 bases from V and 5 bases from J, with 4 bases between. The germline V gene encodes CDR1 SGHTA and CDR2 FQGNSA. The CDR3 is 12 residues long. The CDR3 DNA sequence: TGTGCCAGCAGCTTAACCGATCAGCCCCAGCATTTT. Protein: CASSLTDQPQHF.

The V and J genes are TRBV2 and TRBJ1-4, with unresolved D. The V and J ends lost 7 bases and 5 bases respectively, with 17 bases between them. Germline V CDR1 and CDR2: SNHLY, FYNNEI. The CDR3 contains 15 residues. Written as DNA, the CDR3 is TGTGCCAGCACTTTTACAGAATCGGGAAATGAAAAACTGTTTTTT. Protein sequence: CASTFTESGNEKLFF.

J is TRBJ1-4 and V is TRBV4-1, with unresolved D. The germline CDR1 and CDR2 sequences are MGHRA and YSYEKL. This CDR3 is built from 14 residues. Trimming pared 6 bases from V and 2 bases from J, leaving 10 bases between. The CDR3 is CASSPLPTNEKLFF. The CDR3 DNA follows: TGCGCCAGCAGTCCCTTACCTACTAATGAAAAACTGTTTTTT.

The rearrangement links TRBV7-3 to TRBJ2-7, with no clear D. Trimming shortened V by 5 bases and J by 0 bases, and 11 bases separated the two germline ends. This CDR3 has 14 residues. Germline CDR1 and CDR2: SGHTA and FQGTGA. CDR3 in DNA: TGTGCCAGCAGCCTGGACCAGAGCTCCTACGAGCAGTACTTC. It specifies CASSLDQSSYEQYF.

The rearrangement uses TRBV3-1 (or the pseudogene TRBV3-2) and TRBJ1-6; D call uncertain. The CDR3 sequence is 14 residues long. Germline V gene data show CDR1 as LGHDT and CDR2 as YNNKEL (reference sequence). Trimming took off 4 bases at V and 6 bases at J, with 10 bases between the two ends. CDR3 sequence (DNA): TGTGCCAGCAGCCCGACGGGCTTTAATTCACCCCTCCACTTT. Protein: CASSPTGFNSPLHF.

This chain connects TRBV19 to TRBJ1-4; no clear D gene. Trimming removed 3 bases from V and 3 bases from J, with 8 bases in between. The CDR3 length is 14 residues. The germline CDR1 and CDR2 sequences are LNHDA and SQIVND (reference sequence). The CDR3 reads CASSIPASNEKLFF. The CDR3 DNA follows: TGTGCCAGTAGTATCCCCGCCTCTAATGAAAAACTGTTTTTT.

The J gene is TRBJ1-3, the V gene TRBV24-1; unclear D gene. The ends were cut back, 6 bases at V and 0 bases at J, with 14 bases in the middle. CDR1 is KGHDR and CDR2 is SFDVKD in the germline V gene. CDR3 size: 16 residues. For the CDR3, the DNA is TGTGCCACCAGTCCGGCGGGAGTGAGCTCTGGAAACACCATATATTTT. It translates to CATSPAGVSSGNTIYF.

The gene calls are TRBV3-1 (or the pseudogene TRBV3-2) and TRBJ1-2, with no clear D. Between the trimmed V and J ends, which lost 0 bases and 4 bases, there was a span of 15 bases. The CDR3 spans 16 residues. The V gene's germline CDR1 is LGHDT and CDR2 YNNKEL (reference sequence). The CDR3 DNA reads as TGTGCCAGCAGCCAAGAGCCCGCCGCCCCACTCTATGGCTACACCTTC. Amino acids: CASSQEPAAPLYGYTF.

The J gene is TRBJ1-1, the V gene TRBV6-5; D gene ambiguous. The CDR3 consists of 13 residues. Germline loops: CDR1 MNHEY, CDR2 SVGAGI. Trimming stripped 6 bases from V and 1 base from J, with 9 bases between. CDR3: CASSPSPNTEAFF. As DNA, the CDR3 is TGTGCCAGCAGCCCCAGCCCGAACACTGAAGCTTTCTTT.

In nucleotides, the CDR3 is TGTGCCAGCAGCCTGACAGGGGGCAGTGGCTACACCTTC. Protein: CASSLTGGSGYTF. This chain uses TRBV6-5 with TRBJ1-2, with 10 bases aligning to TRBD1. Germline V gene data show CDR1 as MNHEY and CDR2 as SVGAGI. With V trimmed by 6 bases and J by 7 bases, 5 bases remained unmatched. The CDR3 is 13 residues long.

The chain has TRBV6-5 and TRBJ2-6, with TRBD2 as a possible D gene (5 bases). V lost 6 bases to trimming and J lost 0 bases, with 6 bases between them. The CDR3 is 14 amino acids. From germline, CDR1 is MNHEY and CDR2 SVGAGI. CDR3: CASRGSSGANVLTF. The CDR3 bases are TGTGCCAGCAGAGGGAGCTCTGGGGCCAACGTCCTGACTTTC.

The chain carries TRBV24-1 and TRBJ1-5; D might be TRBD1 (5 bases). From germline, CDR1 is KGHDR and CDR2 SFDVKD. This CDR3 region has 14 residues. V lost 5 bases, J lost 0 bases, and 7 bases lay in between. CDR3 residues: CATSGGDSNQPQHF. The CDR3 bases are TGTGCCACCAGTGGGGGCGATAGCAATCAGCCCCAGCATTTT.

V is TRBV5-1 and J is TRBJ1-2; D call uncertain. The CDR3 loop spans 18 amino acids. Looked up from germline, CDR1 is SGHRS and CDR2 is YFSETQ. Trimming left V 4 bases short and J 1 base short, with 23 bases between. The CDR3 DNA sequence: TGCGCCAGCAGCGGAACCGGGTCCTCGCCCCAGCTTAACTATGGCTACACCTTC. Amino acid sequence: CASSGTGSSPQLNYGYTF.

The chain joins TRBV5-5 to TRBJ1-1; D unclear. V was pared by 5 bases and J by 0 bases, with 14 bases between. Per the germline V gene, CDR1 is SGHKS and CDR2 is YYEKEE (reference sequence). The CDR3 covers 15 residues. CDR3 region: CASSLTDLMNTEAFF. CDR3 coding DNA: TGTGCCAGCAGTTTGACGGATCTCATGAACACTGAAGCTTTCTTT.

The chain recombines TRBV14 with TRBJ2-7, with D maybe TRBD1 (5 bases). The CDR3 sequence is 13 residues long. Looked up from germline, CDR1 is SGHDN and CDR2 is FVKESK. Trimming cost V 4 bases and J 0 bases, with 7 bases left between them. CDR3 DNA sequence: TGTGCCAGCAGCCGGGGCAACTCCTACGAGCAGTACTTC. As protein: CASSRGNSYEQYF.

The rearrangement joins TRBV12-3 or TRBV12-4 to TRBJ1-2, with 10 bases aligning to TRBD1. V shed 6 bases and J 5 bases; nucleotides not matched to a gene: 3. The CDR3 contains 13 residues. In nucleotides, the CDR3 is TGTGCCAGCAGCCAGGGACAGGGGTATGGCTACACCTTC. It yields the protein CASSQGQGYGYTF.

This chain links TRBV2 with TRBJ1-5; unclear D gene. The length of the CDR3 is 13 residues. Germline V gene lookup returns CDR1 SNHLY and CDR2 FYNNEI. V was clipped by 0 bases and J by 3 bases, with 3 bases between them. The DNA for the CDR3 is TGTGCCAGCAGTGAAGCGCCCAATCAGCCCCAGCATTTT. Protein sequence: CASSEAPNQPQHF. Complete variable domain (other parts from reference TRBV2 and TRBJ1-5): EPEVTQTPSHQVTQMGQEVILRCVPISNHLYFYWYRQILGQKVEFLVSFYNNEISEKSEIFDDQFSVERPDGSNFTLKIRSTKLEDSAMYFCASSEAPNQPQHFGDGTRLSIL.

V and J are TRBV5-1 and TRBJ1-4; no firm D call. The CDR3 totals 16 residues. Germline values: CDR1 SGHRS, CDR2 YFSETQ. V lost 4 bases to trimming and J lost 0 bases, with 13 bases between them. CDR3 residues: CASSPGRIATNEKLFF. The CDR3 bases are TGCGCCAGCAGCCCCGGACGGATTGCAACTAATGAAAAACTGTTTTTT. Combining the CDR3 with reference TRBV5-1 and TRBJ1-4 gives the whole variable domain KAGVTQTPRYLIKTRGQQVTLSCSPISGHRSVSWYQQTPGQGLQFLFEYFSETQRNKGNFPGRFSGRQFSNSRSEMNVSTLELGDSALYLCASSPGRIATNEKLFFGSGTQLSVL.

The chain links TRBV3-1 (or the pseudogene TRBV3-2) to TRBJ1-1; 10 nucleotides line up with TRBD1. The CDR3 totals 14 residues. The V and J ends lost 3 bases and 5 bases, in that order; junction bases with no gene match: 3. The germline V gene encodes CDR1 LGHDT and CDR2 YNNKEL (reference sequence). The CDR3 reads CASSQGQGRTEAFF. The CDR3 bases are TGTGCCAGCAGCCAGGGACAGGGGAGGACTGAAGCTTTCTTT.

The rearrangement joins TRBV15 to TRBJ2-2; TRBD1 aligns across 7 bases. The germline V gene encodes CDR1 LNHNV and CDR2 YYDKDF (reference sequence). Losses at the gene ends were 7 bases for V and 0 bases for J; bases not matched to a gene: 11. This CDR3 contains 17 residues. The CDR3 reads CATIPGQRYTNTGELFF. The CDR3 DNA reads TGTGCCACCATCCCGGGACAGCGTTACACGAACACCGGGGAGCTGTTTTTT.

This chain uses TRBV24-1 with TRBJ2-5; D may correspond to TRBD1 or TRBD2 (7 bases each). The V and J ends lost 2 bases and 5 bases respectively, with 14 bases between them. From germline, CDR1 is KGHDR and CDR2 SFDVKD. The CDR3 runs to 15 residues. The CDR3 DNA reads TGTGCCACCAGTGATTGGGAGGGGGCAGGGGAGACCCAGTACTTC. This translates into CATSDWEGAGETQYF.